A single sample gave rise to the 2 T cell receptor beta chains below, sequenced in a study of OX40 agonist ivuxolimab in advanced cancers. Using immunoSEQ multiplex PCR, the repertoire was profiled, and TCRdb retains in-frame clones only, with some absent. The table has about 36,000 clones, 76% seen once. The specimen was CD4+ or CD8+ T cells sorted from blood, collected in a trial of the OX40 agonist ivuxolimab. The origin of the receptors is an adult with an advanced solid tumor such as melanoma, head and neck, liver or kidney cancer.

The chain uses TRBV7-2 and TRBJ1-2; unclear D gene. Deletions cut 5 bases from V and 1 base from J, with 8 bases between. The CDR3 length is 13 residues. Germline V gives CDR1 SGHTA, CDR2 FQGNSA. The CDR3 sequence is CASSPLGNYGYTF. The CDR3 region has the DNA TGTGCCAGCAGCCCTTTGGGTAACTATGGCTACACCTTC.

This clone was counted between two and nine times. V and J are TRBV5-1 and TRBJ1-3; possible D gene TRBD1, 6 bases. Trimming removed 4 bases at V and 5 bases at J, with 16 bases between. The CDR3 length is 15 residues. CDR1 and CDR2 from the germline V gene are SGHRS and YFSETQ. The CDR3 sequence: CASSPIGQPRNTIYF. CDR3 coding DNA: TGCGCCAGCAGCCCTATTGGACAGCCCCGAAACACCATATATTTT.